This T cell receptor beta chain was documented in a study of T cell changes during pregnancy in multiple sclerosis. Using immunoSEQ multiplex PCR, the repertoire was profiled, and TCRdb retains in-frame clones only, with some absent. Here the sample spans roughly 46,000 clones, 94% being singletons. The CDR3 loop spans 18 amino acids. With V trimmed by 4 bases and J by 7 bases, 18 bases remained unmatched. Germline CDR1 and CDR2: SGHTA and FQGTGA. This specimen was CD8+ T cells from peripheral blood mononuclear cells, taken in the first trimester of pregnancy. The chain couples TRBV7-3 to TRBJ2-1; 8 positions match TRBD2. The sequence derives from a female donor with multiple sclerosis, enrolled in a pregnancy study. CDR3 residues: CASSSIGWAGGRMNEQFF. CDR3 DNA sequence: TGTGCCAGCAGCTCAATCGGTTGGGCGGGGGGAAGGATGAATGAGCAGTTCTTC.